Listed below are T cell receptor beta chains from one sample, sequenced in a study of beta chain features in type 1 diabetes. TCRdb keeps only in-frame clones here, not all; method: immunoSEQ multiplex PCR. The sample carries almost 250,000 clones, roughly 13% recorded once. Sequences were obtained from naive CD4+ T cells from blood. The receptor set was obtained from a woman aged 40 to 49 in good health. Both conserved end residues are part of each CDR3. D genes are given only for firm matches. Clone size is not always given. Where it is, it says once, few, many or a class for expanded clones.

clone size: NA
J gene: TRBJ1-1
V gene: TRBV2
D gene: NA
CDR3 protein: CASSEKGMNTEAFF
CDR3 DNA: TGTGCCAGCAGTGAAAAGGGGATGAACACTGAAGCTTTCTTT

clone size: NA
J gene: TRBJ2-7
V gene: TRBV6-5
D gene: NA
CDR3 protein: CASSYGSGGVFEQYF
CDR3 DNA: TGTGCCAGCAGTTACGGGTCCGGCGGAGTCTTCGAGCAGTACTTC

clone size: NA
J gene: TRBJ2-2
V gene: TRBV6-5
D gene: TRBD2
CDR3 protein: CASIQRGGAGELFF
CDR3 DNA: TGTGCCAGCATCCAGCGGGGGGGCGCCGGGGAGCTGTTTTTT

clone size: few
J gene: TRBJ2-2
V gene: TRBV11-2
D gene: NA
CDR3 protein: CASSVRVLGEMTGELFF
CDR3 DNA: TGTGCCAGCAGCGTGAGGGTTTTGGGCGAGATGACCGGGGAGCTGTTTTTT

clone size: few
J gene: TRBJ2-7
V gene: TRBV11-2
D gene: TRBD1
CDR3 protein: CASSPGQAMSYEQYF
CDR3 DNA: TGTGCCAGCAGCCCTGGACAGGCAATGTCCTACGAGCAGTACTTC

clone size: NA
J gene: TRBJ2-2
V gene: TRBV19
D gene: TRBD2
CDR3 protein: CASSRASERGNTGELFF
CDR3 DNA: TGTGCCAGTAGTCGGGCCTCGGAGCGGGGGAATACCGGGGAGCTGTTTTTT

clone size: few
J gene: TRBJ2-5
V gene: TRBV5-4
D gene: NA
CDR3 protein: CASSVSGRQETQYF
CDR3 DNA: TGTGCCAGCAGCGTATCGGGAAGACAAGAGACCCAGTACTTC

clone size: NA
J gene: TRBJ1-6
V gene: TRBV9
D gene: TRBD1
CDR3 protein: CASSVNLQGLAPLHF
CDR3 DNA: TGTGCCAGCAGCGTAAATTTACAGGGGCTGGCACCCCTCCACTTT

clone size: NA
J gene: TRBJ2-1
V gene: TRBV5-4
D gene: TRBD2
CDR3 protein: CASSFSGGAYNEQFF
CDR3 DNA: TGTGCCAGCAGCTTTAGCGGGGGGGCCTACAATGAGCAGTTCTTC

clone size: few
J gene: TRBJ1-4
V gene: TRBV29-1
D gene: TRBD1
CDR3 protein: CSVARDRGNEKLFF
CDR3 DNA: TGCAGCGTCGCCCGGGACAGGGGCAATGAAAAACTGTTTTTT

clone size: few
J gene: TRBJ2-7
V gene: TRBV5-4
D gene: TRBD1
CDR3 protein: CASSTGQGRYEQYF
CDR3 DNA: TGTGCCAGCAGCACCGGACAGGGGCGATACGAGCAGTACTTC

clone size: NA
J gene: TRBJ1-5
V gene: TRBV7-9
D gene: TRBD1
CDR3 protein: CASRPDRDNQPQHF
CDR3 DNA: TGTGCCAGCAGACCGGACAGGGACAATCAGCCCCAGCATTTT

clone size: few
J gene: TRBJ2-4
V gene: TRBV9
D gene: TRBD1
CDR3 protein: CASSGTGGLAKNIQYF
CDR3 DNA: TGTGCCAGCAGCGGTACAGGGGGCTTGGCCAAAAACATTCAGTACTTC

clone size: few
J gene: TRBJ1-2
V gene: TRBV6-1
D gene: TRBD1
CDR3 protein: CASSESGTAALSNYGYTF
CDR3 DNA: TGTGCCAGCAGTGAATCCGGGACAGCCGCCCTCTCTAACTATGGCTACACCTTC

clone size: NA
J gene: TRBJ1-1
V gene: TRBV4-1
D gene: TRBD1
CDR3 protein: CASSQSDRGTNTEAFF
CDR3 DNA: TGCGCCAGCAGCCAATCGGACAGGGGAACGAACACTGAAGCTTTCTTT

clone size: NA
J gene: TRBJ2-1
V gene: TRBV9
D gene: TRBD2
CDR3 protein: CASSVVWGGNEQFF
CDR3 DNA: TGTGCCAGCAGCGTAGTCTGGGGGGGCAATGAGCAGTTCTTC

clone size: few
J gene: TRBJ2-3
V gene: TRBV7-9
D gene: NA
CDR3 protein: CASSFGEVPTDTQYF
CDR3 DNA: TGTGCCAGCAGCTTCGGGGAGGTCCCCACAGATACGCAGTATTTT

clone size: few
J gene: TRBJ2-3
V gene: TRBV9
D gene: NA
CDR3 protein: CASSAKDTQYF
CDR3 DNA: TGTGCCAGCAGCGCCAAAGATACGCAGTATTTT

clone size: NA
J gene: TRBJ2-7
V gene: TRBV6-1
D gene: NA
CDR3 protein: CASTTPAEGYEQYF
CDR3 DNA: TGTGCCAGCACAACGCCGGCAGAGGGCTACGAGCAGTACTTC

clone size: NA
J gene: TRBJ1-5
V gene: TRBV5-1
D gene: TRBD1
CDR3 protein: CASSLGQYQPQHF
CDR3 DNA: TGCGCCAGCAGCCTGGGACAGTATCAGCCCCAGCATTTT

clone size: NA
J gene: TRBJ2-3
V gene: TRBV7-9
D gene: NA
CDR3 protein: CASSSHRADTQYF
CDR3 DNA: TGTGCCAGCAGCTCCCACAGGGCTGATACGCAGTATTTT

clone size: NA
J gene: TRBJ2-5
V gene: TRBV5-4
D gene: TRBD1
CDR3 protein: CASSHPGGQETQYF
CDR3 DNA: TGTGCCAGCAGCCATCCAGGGGGCCAAGAGACCCAGTACTTC

clone size: NA
J gene: TRBJ2-7
V gene: TRBV7-2
D gene: NA
CDR3 protein: CASSPDKGVFYEQYF
CDR3 DNA: TGTGCCAGCAGTCCCGACAAGGGGGTTTTCTACGAGCAGTACTTC

clone size: few
J gene: TRBJ1-5
V gene: TRBV6-5
D gene: NA
CDR3 protein: CASSYSGVGNQPQHF
CDR3 DNA: TGTGCCAGCAGTTACTCCGGGGTGGGCAATCAGCCCCAGCATTTT

clone size: NA
J gene: TRBJ1-5
V gene: TRBV15
D gene: NA
CDR3 protein: CATSRDLDQPQHF
CDR3 DNA: TGTGCCACCAGCAGAGATCTTGATCAGCCCCAGCATTTT

clone size: few
J gene: TRBJ2-1
V gene: TRBV5-1
D gene: NA
CDR3 protein: CASSQVTYNEQFF
CDR3 DNA: TGCGCCAGCAGTCAGGTAACCTACAATGAGCAGTTCTTC

clone size: NA
J gene: TRBJ2-4
V gene: TRBV14
D gene: NA
CDR3 protein: CASSQRSWASNIQYF
CDR3 DNA: TGTGCCAGCAGCCAAAGGTCGTGGGCATCAAACATTCAGTACTTC

clone size: few
J gene: TRBJ2-5
V gene: TRBV5-1
D gene: NA
CDR3 protein: CASSETGEGTQYF
CDR3 DNA: TGCGCCAGCAGCGAGACAGGGGAGGGGACCCAGTACTTC

clone size: NA
J gene: TRBJ1-1
V gene: TRBV18
D gene: NA
CDR3 protein: CASSLGGGMNTEAFF
CDR3 DNA: TGTGCCAGCTCCCTAGGGGGGGGGATGAACACTGAAGCTTTCTTT

clone size: few
J gene: TRBJ2-7
V gene: TRBV5-1
D gene: NA
CDR3 protein: CASKTAGSYEQYF
CDR3 DNA: TGCGCCAGCAAAACAGCCGGCTCCTACGAGCAGTACTTC

clone size: NA
J gene: TRBJ2-2
V gene: TRBV5-1
D gene: TRBD2
CDR3 protein: CASSWGTAGGSGELFF
CDR3 DNA: TGCGCCAGCAGCTGGGGCACGGCGGGGGGTTCCGGGGAGCTGTTTTTT

clone size: few
J gene: TRBJ1-1
V gene: TRBV5-5
D gene: NA
CDR3 protein: CASGGTLVFSTEAFF
CDR3 DNA: TGTGCCAGCGGCGGGACCCTTGTGTTTTCGACTGAAGCTTTCTTT

clone size: NA
J gene: TRBJ2-6
V gene: TRBV9
D gene: NA
CDR3 protein: CASSASPGGRGSGANVLTF
CDR3 DNA: TGTGCCAGCAGCGCAAGCCCCGGGGGGCGCGGGTCTGGGGCCAACGTCCTGACTTTC

clone size: NA
J gene: TRBJ1-1
V gene: TRBV7-8
D gene: NA
CDR3 protein: CASSLGSPTEPFTEAFF
CDR3 DNA: TGTGCCAGCAGCTTAGGTTCCCCGACAGAACCTTTCACTGAAGCTTTCTTT

clone size: NA
J gene: TRBJ2-2
V gene: TRBV7-2
D gene: TRBD2
CDR3 protein: CASISIRGGRPGELFF
CDR3 DNA: TGTGCCAGCATTAGTATCCGGGGGGGGCGACCCGGGGAGCTGTTTTTT

clone size: NA
J gene: TRBJ2-1
V gene: TRBV7-2
D gene: NA
CDR3 protein: CASSLPGGVSYNEQFF
CDR3 DNA: TGTGCCAGCAGCTTACCCGGCGGGGTCTCCTACAATGAGCAGTTCTTC

clone size: NA
J gene: TRBJ1-5
V gene: TRBV5-1
D gene: NA
CDR3 protein: CASSFSGLSNQPQHF
CDR3 DNA: TGCGCCAGCAGCTTTTCCGGACTTAGCAATCAGCCCCAGCATTTT

clone size: few
J gene: TRBJ2-1
V gene: TRBV11-3
D gene: NA
CDR3 protein: CASSLNSGGNNEQFF
CDR3 DNA: TGTGCCAGCAGCTTAAATAGCGGCGGAAACAATGAGCAGTTCTTC

clone size: NA
J gene: TRBJ1-4
V gene: TRBV28
D gene: NA
CDR3 protein: CASSLSGAVEKLFF
CDR3 DNA: TGTGCCAGCAGTTTATCGGGAGCGGTTGAAAAACTGTTTTTT

clone size: NA
J gene: TRBJ2-7
V gene: TRBV2
D gene: TRBD1
CDR3 protein: CASSMQGARSYEQYF
CDR3 DNA: TGTGCCAGCAGCATGCAGGGGGCTCGGTCCTACGAGCAGTACTTC

clone size: NA
J gene: TRBJ1-1
V gene: TRBV7-9
D gene: TRBD1
CDR3 protein: CASRPTGGGGNTEAFF
CDR3 DNA: TGTGCCAGCAGACCGACAGGGGGCGGAGGGAACACTGAAGCTTTCTTT

clone size: NA
J gene: TRBJ2-5
V gene: TRBV5-1
D gene: TRBD2
CDR3 protein: CASRVAGYQETQYF
CDR3 DNA: TGCGCCAGCAGGGTAGCGGGGTACCAAGAGACCCAGTACTTC

clone size: many
J gene: TRBJ2-1
V gene: TRBV13
D gene: TRBD2
CDR3 protein: CASRSSGGARGEQFF
CDR3 DNA: TGTGCCAGCAGGTCTAGCGGGGGGGCCCGAGGGGAGCAGTTCTTC

clone size: NA
J gene: TRBJ1-2
V gene: TRBV5-1
D gene: TRBD1
CDR3 protein: CASSKTGEGVVNYGYTF
CDR3 DNA: TGCGCCAGCAGCAAGACAGGGGAGGGAGTTGTCAACTATGGCTACACCTTC

clone size: NA
J gene: TRBJ1-2
V gene: TRBV11-2
D gene: TRBD1
CDR3 protein: CASSPLRGTGIHYGYTF
CDR3 DNA: TGTGCCAGCAGCCCCTTACGCGGGACAGGAATACACTATGGCTACACCTTC

clone size: NA
J gene: TRBJ1-5
V gene: TRBV10-2
D gene: NA
CDR3 protein: CASSELASNQPQHF
CDR3 DNA: TGCGCCAGCAGTGAATTAGCTAGCAATCAGCCCCAGCATTTT

clone size: NA
J gene: TRBJ2-1
V gene: TRBV18
D gene: TRBD2
CDR3 protein: CASSQRTSGGARSYNEQFF
CDR3 DNA: TGTGCCAGCTCACAACGGACTAGCGGGGGGGCAAGGTCCTACAATGAGCAGTTCTTC

clone size: NA
J gene: TRBJ2-1
V gene: TRBV19
D gene: TRBD2
CDR3 protein: CASSPTYSGGADEQFF
CDR3 DNA: TGTGCCAGTAGTCCGACATATAGCGGGGGGGCGGATGAGCAGTTCTTC